This T cell receptor (beta chain) was observed in a study of blood T cell repertoires in COVID-19. Per the original methods: Amplification with reference gene primers provided the estimates of nucleated cell counts. TCRdb's table, derived via immunoSEQ multiplex PCR, lists solely in-frame clones and lacks some. V and J calls and clone size follow that table, whereas D and trimming were derived from the DNA. The table has 150,000 to 200,000 clones, around 80% seen once. The V gene end was trimmed by 3 bases and the J gene end by 6 bases; junction bases not matched to a gene: 9. Germline loops: CDR1 SGHRS, CDR2 YFSETQ. This CDR3 is built from 16 residues.

V gene TRBV5-1 combines with J gene TRBJ2-1, with 10 bases matching TRBD2. This receptor was identified in a middle-aged man who had recovered from COVID-19. The material sequenced was PBMCs or T cells enriched from blood (not recorded which). For the CDR3, the DNA is TGCGCCAGCAGCTCTTTAGCGGGAGGTTCAGGCAATGAGCAGTTCTTC. Translated, it gives CASSSLAGGSGNEQFF.